This TCR beta chain was captured by sequencing in a study of cytomegalovirus exposure and HLA in healthy donors. CDR3 length equals 12 residues. Per germline, CDR1 SQVTM and CDR2 ANQGSEA. Primers included in the PCR were 60 Vbeta and 13 Jbeta primers. The table came from immunoSEQ multiplex PCR; TCRdb's copy has only in-frame clones and leaves some out. The sample table sets out fewer than 200,000 clones. Overall study results and limits: Looking again later, the authors saw that most CMV-associated TCR beta chains seemed HLA-restricted. Three chains linked to CMV were shown in vitro to be specific for CMV antigens.

With regard to this clone: The target antigen is unknown.

V and J are TRBV29-1 and TRBJ2-5, with D perhaps TRBD2 (5 bases). The sample was PBMCs. The TCR originated in a woman aged 55 to 70 in good health and CMV-seronegative. The CDR3 coding sequence is TGCGGCGCCGGACTGCTCGGAGGGACCCAGTACTTC. Translating gives CGAGLLGGTQYF. Based on the CDR3 plus reference TRBV29-1 and TRBJ2-5, the full variable domain is SAVISQKPSRDICQRGTSLTIQCQVDSQVTMMFWYRQQPGQSLTLIATANQGSEATYESGFVIDKFPISRPNLTFSTLTVSNMSPEDSSIYLCGAGLLGGTQYFGPGTRLLVL.